These 26 T cell receptor beta chains were all obtained from the same sample, sequenced in a study of blood T cell repertoires in COVID-19 (dated by TCRdb to the early 2020s). Library construction relied on the immunoSEQ multiplex PCR assay. TCRdb carries this immuneACCESS record with in-frame sequences only. Its versions omit some clonotypes, under half of them owing to an unresolved V gene in the studies checked, with the rest unexplained. Within this sample are 140,000 to 150,000 clones, with more than 75% of them counted one time only. The top ten clonotypes cover roughly 37% of the sample. Specimen: peripheral blood. These receptors were collected from a man aged 50 to 59 who had recovered from COVID-19.

This chain uses TRBV5-4 with TRBJ2-3; 7 bases agree with TRBD1. V lost 4 bases and J lost 5; bases outside the gene matches: 1. The CDR3 is made up of 12 amino acids. Germline CDR1 and CDR2: SGHNT and YYREEE (reference sequence). The DNA for the CDR3 is TGTGCCAGCAGCCGGGACAGAGATACGCAGTATTTT. Its protein is CASSRDRDTQYF.

The V gene is TRBV5-6, the J gene TRBJ1-2; D may be TRBD1 (5 bases). Looked up from germline, CDR1 is SGHDT and CDR2 is YYEEEE. There are 15 residues in the CDR3. The V end was cut by 1 base, the J end by 4 bases, with 14 bases between. The CDR3 DNA sequence: TGTGCCAGCAGCTTGCTTGGGGCGGTAAGCTATGGCTACACCTTC. Amino acid sequence: CASSLLGAVSYGYTF.

J is TRBJ2-3 and V is TRBV9, with D maybe TRBD1 (6 bases). The germline CDR1 and CDR2 sequences are SGDLS and YYNGEE. The CDR3 sequence is 16 residues long. V was cut by 0 bases and J by 3 bases, with 14 bases left in between. The CDR3 loop is CASSVGAGASTDTQYF. The CDR3 DNA is TGTGCCAGCAGCGTAGGGGCAGGGGCTTCGACAGATACGCAGTATTTT.

This chain links TRBV30 with TRBJ1-1; D not resolved. Germline loops: CDR1 GTSNPN, CDR2 SVGIG (reference sequence). The CDR3 runs to 13 residues. V lost 3 bases and J 3 bases, leaving 11 bases between the germline ends. In DNA form, the CDR3 reads TGTGCCTGGAGGGAGGGATTCGACACTGAAGCTTTCTTT. Its protein is CAWREGFDTEAFF.

The chain employs TRBV4-3 and TRBJ1-5; a possible D gene is TRBD1 (6 bases). Germline loops: CDR1 LGHNA, CDR2 YSLEER. Trimming took 0 bases from V and 5 from J, leaving 11 bases between them. This CDR3 contains 15 residues. CDR3 nucleotides: TGCGCCAGCAGCCAAGAAGGGCAGGGGTATCAGCCCCAGCATTTT. Translated: CASSQEGQGYQPQHF.

This clone was detected a few times. This chain joins TRBV18 and TRBJ1-1; 9 nucleotides match TRBD1. With 3 bases clipped from V and 1 base from J, the junction kept 3 bases outside the gene matches. The germline gives CDR1 KGHSH, CDR2 LQKENI. CDR3 length equals 15 residues. CDR3: CASSPGQGSNTEAFF. In DNA, the CDR3 is TGTGCCAGCTCACCGGGACAGGGATCGAACACTGAAGCTTTCTTT.

This sequence joins TRBV3-1 (or the pseudogene TRBV3-2) and TRBJ2-3; the match to TRBD1 covers 7 bases. V shed 3 bases and J 6 bases; nucleotides not matched to a gene: 0. Looked up from germline, CDR1 is LGHDT and CDR2 is YNNKEL (reference sequence). The CDR3 runs 12 residues. The CDR3 protein is CASSQTGDTQYF. In DNA, the CDR3 is TGTGCCAGCAGCCAGACAGGGGATACGCAGTATTTT.

The sample holds one count of this clone. The chain uses TRBV4-3 and TRBJ2-7, with 11 nucleotides matching TRBD1. Per germline, CDR1 LGHNA and CDR2 YSLEER. The CDR3 has 16 residues. J was trimmed by 4 bases and V by 2 bases; bases with no gene match: 7. The DNA of the CDR3 is TGCGCCAGCAGCCAATTGGGACAGGGGGATCGATACGAGCAGTACTTC. Translated, it gives CASSQLGQGDRYEQYF.

The chain links TRBV7-2 to TRBJ1-5; no reliable D call. The CDR3 sequence is 15 residues long. Germline V gene lookup returns CDR1 SGHTA and CDR2 FQGNSA. Between the trimmed V and J ends, which lost 1 base and 4 bases, there was a span of 11 bases. CDR3 sequence: CASSLGSRLNQPQHF. Written as DNA, the CDR3 is TGTGCCAGCAGCTTAGGGTCCAGGCTAAATCAGCCCCAGCATTTT.

The V gene is TRBV6-2 or TRBV6-3, the J gene TRBJ2-5, with TRBD1 identical over 10 bases. The V gene's germline CDR1 is MNHEY and CDR2 SVGEGT. Trimming removed 2 bases from V and 5 bases from J; junction bases left unmatched: 8. This CDR3 has 16 amino acids. The CDR3 protein is CASSYGGTGAVETQYF. The DNA of the CDR3 is TGTGCCAGCAGTTACGGAGGGACAGGGGCAGTGGAGACCCAGTACTTC.

The chain joins TRBV19 to TRBJ1-4; 7 positions match TRBD1. Looked up from germline, CDR1 is LNHDA and CDR2 is SQIVND (reference sequence). CDR3 length equals 14 residues. Unmatched junction bases numbered 9, after V lost 6 bases and J lost 8 bases. CDR3 coding DNA: TGTGCCAGTAGCCCCCCAGGGGGTTGGGAAAAACTGTTTTTT. Its protein product is CASSPPGGWEKLFF.

V is TRBV5-1 and J is TRBJ1-1; D not certain. With 0 bases removed from V and 3 bases from J, the gap between germline ends came to 12 bases. CDR3 size: 15 residues. Germline V lookup: CDR1 SGHRS, CDR2 YFSETQ. CDR3 in DNA: TGCGCCAGCAGCTTGGCCTACGGGTTGGACACTGAAGCTTTCTTT. Residues: CASSLAYGLDTEAFF.

The CDR3 sequence: CASSLGAGSGLYEQYF. Here the CDR3 DNA reads TGTGCCAGCAGCCTGGGGGCAGGTTCAGGCCTCTACGAGCAGTACTTC. This chain connects TRBV5-6 to TRBJ2-7, with TRBD1 as a possible D gene (6 bases). The germline gives CDR1 SGHDT, CDR2 YYEEEE. The CDR3 consists of 16 residues. Trimming pared 4 bases from V and 3 bases from J, leaving 20 bases between.

The rearrangement uses TRBV9 and TRBJ2-5; 11 bases are shared with TRBD2. CDR1 and CDR2 (germline): SGDLS, YYNGEE. Trimming removed 4 bases from V and 2 bases from J; junction bases left unmatched: 4. The CDR3 spans 15 residues. CDR3 protein: CASSHTSGGQETQYF. The CDR3 region has the DNA TGTGCCAGCAGCCACACTAGCGGGGGACAAGAGACCCAGTACTTC.

The V gene is TRBV20-1, the J gene TRBJ2-1; D may be TRBD2 (6 bases). The CDR3 sequence is 14 residues long. The germline V gene encodes CDR1 DFQATT and CDR2 SNEGSKA (reference sequence). The V gene lost 3 bases and the J gene lost 2 bases, with 11 bases spanning the gap. DNA of the CDR3: TGCAGTGCTAGTTATGCGGGGCCCTACAATGAGCAGTTCTTC. It encodes CSASYAGPYNEQFF.

V gene TRBV13 combines with J gene TRBJ1-4; D possibly corresponds to TRBD1 (5 bases). V was shortened by 2 bases and J by 6 bases, with 10 bases between the two germline ends. Germline V gene lookup returns CDR1 PRHDT and CDR2 FYEKMQ (reference sequence). The CDR3 has 14 amino acids. The CDR3 bases are TGTGCCAGCAGCTTAAGGGGCAGGGATGAAAAACTGTTTTTT. Translation: CASSLRGRDEKLFF.

The V and J genes are TRBV7-2 and TRBJ2-1, with D possibly being TRBD1 (5 bases). CDR3 length: 15 residues. The germline gives CDR1 SGHTA, CDR2 FQGNSA. V lost 6 bases to trimming and J lost 5 bases, with 17 bases between them. The CDR3 sequence is CASRPGRQSNNEQFF. CDR3 nucleotide sequence: TGTGCCAGCAGGCCAGGTCGACAGAGCAACAATGAGCAGTTCTTC.

This CDR3 is CAAGVSLEQYF. The CDR3 DNA follows: TGTGCCGCCGGGGTATCCCTCGAGCAGTACTTC. V and J are TRBV2 and TRBJ2-7; a weak D match, TRBD2 (5 bases). Trimming removed 11 bases at V and 6 bases at J, with 14 bases between. CDR3 length: 11 residues. CDR1 is SNHLY and CDR2 is FYNNEI in the germline V gene.

The chain joins TRBV30 to TRBJ2-5, with 8 nucleotides matching TRBD1. The trim removed 4 bases at V and 7 bases at J, leaving 11 bases unmatched. Germline CDR1 and CDR2: GTSNPN and SVGIG (reference sequence). The length of the CDR3 is 14 residues. The CDR3 is CAWNPGTGARTQYF. The CDR3 DNA reads as TGTGCCTGGAACCCAGGGACAGGAGCCAGGACCCAGTACTTC.

This sequence joins TRBV4-1 and TRBJ2-6; the D gene is possibly TRBD1 (5 bases). The germline gives CDR1 MGHRA, CDR2 YSYEKL. The CDR3 loop spans 19 amino acids. V gave up 0 bases and J gave up 0 bases, with 15 bases separating them. CDR3 sequence: CASSQEPNRNPSGANVLTF. For the CDR3, the DNA is TGCGCCAGCAGCCAAGAGCCGAACAGGAATCCCTCTGGGGCCAACGTCCTGACTTTC.

The chain employs TRBV28 and TRBJ1-2; 9 nucleotides match TRBD1. The CDR3 length is 15 residues. Germline-derived CDR1 and CDR2 are MDHEN and SYDVKM. V was pared by 3 bases and J by 6 bases, with 8 bases of the junction left unmatched. The chain's CDR3 is CASSFLGTGLHGYTF. The CDR3 DNA sequence: TGTGCCAGCAGTTTCCTCGGGACAGGGTTACATGGCTACACCTTC.

This clone has only a few counts. This chain connects TRBV6-2 or TRBV6-3 to TRBJ2-5; no definite D call. CDR3 length: 15 residues. Trimming took off 8 bases at V and 2 bases at J, with 18 bases between the two ends. Germline V gene lookup returns CDR1 MNHEY and CDR2 SVGEGT. CDR3 DNA sequence: TGTGCCAGCCGCCCCGGGTCCTACGAACAAGAGACCCAGTACTTC. As protein: CASRPGSYEQETQYF.

V and J are TRBV6-2 or TRBV6-3 and TRBJ1-2, with D hard to call. Germline CDR1 is MNHEY and CDR2 is SVGEGT. The ends were cut back, 0 bases at V and 0 bases at J, with 8 bases in the middle. This CDR3 has 15 amino acids. The CDR3 nucleotides are TGTGCCAGCAGTTACTCGTGGGCGACTAACTATGGCTACACCTTC. Translation: CASSYSWATNYGYTF.

This chain uses TRBV5-5 with TRBJ2-1; the match to TRBD1 covers 9 bases. The CDR3 loop spans 16 amino acids. V shed 0 bases, J shed 6 bases, and the junction held 7 bases outside the gene matches. Germline V CDR1 and CDR2: SGHKS, YYEKEE (reference sequence). CDR3 loop: CASSLGGGQGLNEQFF. CDR3 nucleotide sequence: TGTGCCAGCAGCTTGGGTGGGGGACAGGGCCTCAATGAGCAGTTCTTC.

The chain recombines TRBV5-1 with TRBJ1-1; no clear D gene. V lost 0 bases, J lost 0 bases, and 12 bases lay in between. The CDR3 is 16 residues long. Germline CDR1 is SGHRS and CDR2 is YFSETQ. The CDR3 DNA follows: TGCGCCAGCAGCTTGGGCCACACTACCATGAACACTGAAGCTTTCTTT. It yields the protein CASSLGHTTMNTEAFF.

This clone appeared once. This chain joins TRBV3-1 (or the pseudogene TRBV3-2) and TRBJ2-3; unclear D gene. The V end lost 4 bases, the J end lost 0 bases, and 11 bases lay between the germline ends. The CDR3 runs to 15 residues. Germline CDR1 and CDR2: LGHDT and YNNKEL (reference sequence). The CDR3 DNA is TGTGCCAGCAGCCCCCGACACCTAAGCACAGATACGCAGTATTTT. Translating gives CASSPRHLSTDTQYF.